This T cell receptor beta chain was recovered during a study of OX40 agonist ivuxolimab in advanced cancers. Germline values: CDR1 SEHNR, CDR2 FQNEAQ (reference sequence). This CDR3 contains 16 residues. Trimming took off 1 base at V and 0 bases at J, with 7 bases between the two ends. TCRdb keeps only in-frame clones here, not all; method: immunoSEQ multiplex PCR. The sample records 25,000 to 35,000 clones, about 88% being singletons. The chain is built from TRBV7-9 and TRBJ1-6; D gene ambiguous. The sequence came from an adult with an advanced solid tumor such as melanoma, head and neck, liver or kidney cancer. Sequenced here: CD4+ or CD8+ T cells sorted from blood, sampled in a trial of the OX40 agonist ivuxolimab. The CDR3 DNA reads as TGTGCCAGCAGCTTAGGCGGGAGCTCCTATAATTCACCCCTCCACTTT. Protein product: CASSLGGSSYNSPLHF.